The 5 T cell receptor beta chains below come from one sample, sequenced in a study of CD8 T cells in ankylosing spondylitis. TCRdb used MiXCR to reprocess the 5' RACE reads, holding one entry per CDR3 protein. This table has about 130,000 distinct CDR3 sequences, roughly an eighth appearing once. The sequenced material came from blood, either unsorted or a sorted T cell fraction (not recorded which). The origin of the receptors is a female donor with ankylosing spondylitis or in good health (not recorded which).

This clonotype has a count of ten or more. The rearrangement links TRBV24-1 to TRBJ1-5, with a possible D match to TRBD1 (5 bases). Germline V CDR1 and CDR2: KGHDR, SFDVKD. V lost 2 bases to trimming and J lost 4 bases, with 11 bases between them. The CDR3 runs to 15 residues. The CDR3 spells CATSDSLDSNQPQHF. For the CDR3, the DNA is TGTGCCACCAGTGATTCCCTTGACAGTAATCAGCCCCAGCATTTT.

This clonotype showed up many times. The V gene is TRBV12-3 or TRBV12-4, the J gene TRBJ2-3; D may be TRBD2 (6 bases). This CDR3 has 14 amino acids. V was pared by 6 bases and J by 1 base, with 11 bases between. CDR3 coding DNA: TGTGCCAGCAGAGTCCGGAGGGGCACAGATACGCAGTATTTT. Encoded protein: CASRVRRGTDTQYF.

This clonotype was seen repeatedly, ten times or more. The chain carries TRBV2 and TRBJ2-7; TRBD1 aligns across 9 bases. The CDR3 covers 14 residues. After removal of 6 bases from V and 1 base from J, the junction contained 4 bases not matched to a gene. CDR1 SNHLY and CDR2 FYNNEI come from the germline V gene. CDR3 bases: TGTGCCAGCAGGGGACAGGGTATTTCCTACGAGCAGTACTTC. Translated, it gives CASRGQGISYEQYF.

This clonotype has ten or more counts. This rearrangement joins TRBV20-1 to TRBJ1-2, with D uncertain. V lost 5 bases and J 3 bases, leaving 4 bases between the germline ends. CDR1 is DFQATT, CDR2 SNEGSKA, per germline (reference sequence). The CDR3 runs to 10 residues. The CDR3 protein is CSASDYGYTF. The CDR3, as DNA: TGCAGTGCTTCGGACTATGGCTACACCTTC.

This clonotype was detected ten times or more. This chain joins TRBV19 and TRBJ1-1; the D gene is possibly TRBD1 (6 bases). Germline CDR1 is LNHDA and CDR2 is SQIVND (reference sequence). The CDR3 length is 15 residues. The ends were cut back, 7 bases at V and 1 base at J, with 16 bases in the middle. The CDR3 here is CASKIGGARNTEAFF. Written as DNA, the CDR3 is TGTGCCAGTAAAATCGGGGGGGCAAGGAACACTGAAGCTTTCTTT.